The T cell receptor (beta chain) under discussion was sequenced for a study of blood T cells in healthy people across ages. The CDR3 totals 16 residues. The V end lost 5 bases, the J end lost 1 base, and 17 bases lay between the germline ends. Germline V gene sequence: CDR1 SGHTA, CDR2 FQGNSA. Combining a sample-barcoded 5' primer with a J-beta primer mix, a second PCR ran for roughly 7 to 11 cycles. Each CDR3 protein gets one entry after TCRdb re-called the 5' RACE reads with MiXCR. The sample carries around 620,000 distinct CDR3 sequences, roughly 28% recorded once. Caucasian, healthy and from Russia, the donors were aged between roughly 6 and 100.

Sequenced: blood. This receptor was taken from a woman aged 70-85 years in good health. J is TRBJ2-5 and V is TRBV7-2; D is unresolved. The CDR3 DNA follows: TGTGCCAGCAGCCCCCAGTCCCAAACAGCCCAAGAGACCCAGTACTTC. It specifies CASSPQSQTAQETQYF.